The table lists the clone carrying this T cell receptor beta chain with a count of one. Its antigen is not identified. The germline gene is not matched at one end of the junction; a read error may be the cause. The record originates from a study of CD4 T cells in relation to SARS-CoV-2 and coronaviruses. Study outcomes and limitations: Roughly 65% of donors had memory CD4+ clonotypes crossrecognizing SARS-CoV-2 and common cold coronavirus spike. Memory recall responses, not primary responses primed in culture, are what the assay detects.

CD4+ T cells from unexposed donors were obtained before the COVID-19 pandemic (2011-2018). Naive and memory CD4+ T cells came from enriched cryopreserved PBMCs. Uncultured naive and memory CD4+ T cells supplied DNA for deep TCR-beta sequencing. Profiling relied on immunoSEQ multiplex PCR, and the TCRdb table lists in-frame clones only, not all of them. Of about 64,000 clones listed, approximately 94% are singletons. Sequencing was performed on naive CD4+ T cells from PBMCs. Subset: naive CD4+ T cells isolated by negative enrichment. This clonotype originated in a human donor in good health.

CDR3 region: CARSEEDSGEETQYF. CDR3 nucleotide sequence: TGTGCCAGGAGTGAAGAGGACTCAGGCGAAGAGACCCAGTACTTC. The J gene is TRBJ2-5, the V gene TRBV6-4; the D gene is possibly TRBD2 (5 bases). This CDR3 comprises 15 residues. Germline CDR1 reads MRHNA; CDR2 reads SNTAGT.